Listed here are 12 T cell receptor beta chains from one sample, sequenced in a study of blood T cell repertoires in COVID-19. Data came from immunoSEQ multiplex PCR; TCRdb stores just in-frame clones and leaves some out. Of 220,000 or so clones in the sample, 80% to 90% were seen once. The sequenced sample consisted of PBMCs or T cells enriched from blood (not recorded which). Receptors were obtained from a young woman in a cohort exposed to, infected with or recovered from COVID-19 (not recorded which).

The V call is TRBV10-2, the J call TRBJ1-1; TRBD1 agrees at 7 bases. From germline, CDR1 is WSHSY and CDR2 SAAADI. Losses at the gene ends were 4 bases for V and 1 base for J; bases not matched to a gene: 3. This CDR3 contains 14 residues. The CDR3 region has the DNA TGCGCCAGCAGTGTTGGACAGGCGAACACTGAAGCTTTCTTT. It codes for CASSVGQANTEAFF.

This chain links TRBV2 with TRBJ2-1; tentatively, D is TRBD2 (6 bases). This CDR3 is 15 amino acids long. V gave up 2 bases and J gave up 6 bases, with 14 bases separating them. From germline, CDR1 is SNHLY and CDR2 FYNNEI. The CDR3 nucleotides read TGTGCCAGCAGTGAATCTGGAGGGTCTCGCAATGAGCAGTTCTTC. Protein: CASSESGGSRNEQFF.

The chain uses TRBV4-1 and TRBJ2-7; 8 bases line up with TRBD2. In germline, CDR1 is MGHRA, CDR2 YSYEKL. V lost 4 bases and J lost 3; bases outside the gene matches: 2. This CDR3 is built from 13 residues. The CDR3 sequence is CASSPTSGYEQYF. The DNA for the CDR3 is TGCGCCAGCAGCCCCACTAGCGGCTACGAGCAGTACTTC.

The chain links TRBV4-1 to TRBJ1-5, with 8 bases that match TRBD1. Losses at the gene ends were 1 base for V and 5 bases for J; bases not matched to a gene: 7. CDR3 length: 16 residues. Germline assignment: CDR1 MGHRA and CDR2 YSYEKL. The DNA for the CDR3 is TGCGCCAGCAGCCAAGTCTCACAGGGGGGGGATCAGCCCCAGCATTTT. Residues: CASSQVSQGGDQPQHF.

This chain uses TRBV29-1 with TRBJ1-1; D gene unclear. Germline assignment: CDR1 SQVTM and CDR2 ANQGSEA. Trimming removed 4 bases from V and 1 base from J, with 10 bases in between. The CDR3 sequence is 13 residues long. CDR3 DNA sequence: TGCAGCGTTGGAATTGAGAAGAACACTGAAGCTTTCTTT. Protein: CSVGIEKNTEAFF.

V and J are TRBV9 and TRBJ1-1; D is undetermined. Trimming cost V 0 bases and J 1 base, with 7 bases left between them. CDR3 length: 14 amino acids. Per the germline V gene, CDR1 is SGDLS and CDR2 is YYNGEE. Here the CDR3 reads CASSVEHGNTEAFF. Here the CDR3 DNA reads TGTGCCAGCAGCGTAGAGCACGGGAACACTGAAGCTTTCTTT.

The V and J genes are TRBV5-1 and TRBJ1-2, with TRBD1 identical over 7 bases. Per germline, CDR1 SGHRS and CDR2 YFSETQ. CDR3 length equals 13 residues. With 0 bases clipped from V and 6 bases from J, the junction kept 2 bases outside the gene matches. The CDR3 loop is CASSLGRGDGYTF. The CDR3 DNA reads TGCGCCAGCAGCTTGGGCAGGGGGGATGGCTACACCTTC.

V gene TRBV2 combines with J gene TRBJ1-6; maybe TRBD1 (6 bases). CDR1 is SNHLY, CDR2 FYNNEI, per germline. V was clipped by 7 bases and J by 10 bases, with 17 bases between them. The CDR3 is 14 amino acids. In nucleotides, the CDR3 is TGTGCCAGCAAAGAGTTGCGGGGGCCCTCACCCCTCCACTTT. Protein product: CASKELRGPSPLHF.

The CDR3 sequence: CASSVSAGGHEQYF. CDR3 sequence (DNA): TGTGCCAGCAGCGTGAGTGCGGGGGGGCACGAGCAGTACTTC. The V gene is TRBV9, the J gene TRBJ2-7; 9 bases fit TRBD2. CDR1 is SGDLS, CDR2 YYNGEE, per germline. The CDR3 sequence is 14 residues long. V gave up 2 bases and J gave up 5 bases; unmatched junction bases: 5. Based on the CDR3 plus reference TRBV9 and TRBJ2-7, the full variable domain is DSGVTQTPKHLITATGQRVTLRCSPRSGDLSVYWYQQSLDQGLQFLIQYYNGEERAKGNILERFSAQQFPDLHSELNLSSLELGDSALYFCASSVSAGGHEQYFGPGTRLTVT.

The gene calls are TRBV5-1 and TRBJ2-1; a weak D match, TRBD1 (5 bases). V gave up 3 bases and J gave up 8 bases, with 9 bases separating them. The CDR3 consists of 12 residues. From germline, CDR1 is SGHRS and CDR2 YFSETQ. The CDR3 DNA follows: TGCGCCAGCAGCTCGCAGGGCCATGAGCAGTTCTTC. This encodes CASSSQGHEQFF.

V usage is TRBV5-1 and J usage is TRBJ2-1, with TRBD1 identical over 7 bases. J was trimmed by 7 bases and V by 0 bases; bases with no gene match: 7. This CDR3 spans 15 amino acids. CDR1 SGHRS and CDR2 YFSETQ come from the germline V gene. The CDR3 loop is CASSLDGDSLNEQFF. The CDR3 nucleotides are TGCGCCAGCAGCTTGGACGGGGACAGTTTGAATGAGCAGTTCTTC.

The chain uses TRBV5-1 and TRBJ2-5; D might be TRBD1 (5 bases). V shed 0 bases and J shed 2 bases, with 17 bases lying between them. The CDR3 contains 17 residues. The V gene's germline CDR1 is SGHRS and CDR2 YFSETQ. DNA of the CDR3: TGCGCCAGCAGCTTGGCACCCTCGACAGATCCGCAAGAGACCCAGTACTTC. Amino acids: CASSLAPSTDPQETQYF.